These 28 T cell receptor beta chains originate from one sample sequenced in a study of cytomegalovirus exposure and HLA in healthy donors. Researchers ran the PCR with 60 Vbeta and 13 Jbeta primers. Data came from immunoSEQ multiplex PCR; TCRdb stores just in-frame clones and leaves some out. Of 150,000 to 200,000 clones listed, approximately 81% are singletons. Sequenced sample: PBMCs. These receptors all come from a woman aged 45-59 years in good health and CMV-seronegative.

CDR3 nucleotides: TGTGCCAGCAGGACGGGACTAGCGGGGGCCTACAATGAGCAGTTCTTC. Encoded protein: CASRTGLAGAYNEQFF. The V and J genes are TRBV28 and TRBJ2-1; 14 bases align to TRBD2. V gave up 6 bases and J gave up 2 bases; unmatched junction bases: 3. The CDR3 extends over 16 amino acids. Germline loops: CDR1 MDHEN, CDR2 SYDVKM.

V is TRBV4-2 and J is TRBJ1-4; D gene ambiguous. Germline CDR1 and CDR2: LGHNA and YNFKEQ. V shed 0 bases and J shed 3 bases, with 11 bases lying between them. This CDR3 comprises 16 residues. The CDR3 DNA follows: TGTGCCAGCAGCCAAGATTTGACGAGGCCTAATGAAAAACTGTTTTTT. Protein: CASSQDLTRPNEKLFF.

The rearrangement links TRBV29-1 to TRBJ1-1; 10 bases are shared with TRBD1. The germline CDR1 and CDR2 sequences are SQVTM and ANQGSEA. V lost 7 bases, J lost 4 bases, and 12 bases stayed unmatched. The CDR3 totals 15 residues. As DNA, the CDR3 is TGCAGCGCCTCGGAGGGGGACAGGGGATTCACTGAAGCTTTCTTT. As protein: CSASEGDRGFTEAFF.

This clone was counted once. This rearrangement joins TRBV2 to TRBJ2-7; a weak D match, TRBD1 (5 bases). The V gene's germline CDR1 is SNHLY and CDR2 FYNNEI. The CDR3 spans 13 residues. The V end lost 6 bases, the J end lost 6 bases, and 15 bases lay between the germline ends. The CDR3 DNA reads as TGTGCCAGCAGGGAAAGGGGTCTCTCCGAGCAGTACTTC. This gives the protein CASRERGLSEQYF.

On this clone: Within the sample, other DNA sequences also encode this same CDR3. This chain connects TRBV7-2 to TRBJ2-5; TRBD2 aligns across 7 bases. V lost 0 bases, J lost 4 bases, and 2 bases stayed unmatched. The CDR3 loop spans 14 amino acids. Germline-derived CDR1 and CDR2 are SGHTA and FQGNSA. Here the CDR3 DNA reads TGTGCCAGCAGCTTAGCGGGGGGGGGAGAGACCCAGTACTTC. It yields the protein CASSLAGGGETQYF.

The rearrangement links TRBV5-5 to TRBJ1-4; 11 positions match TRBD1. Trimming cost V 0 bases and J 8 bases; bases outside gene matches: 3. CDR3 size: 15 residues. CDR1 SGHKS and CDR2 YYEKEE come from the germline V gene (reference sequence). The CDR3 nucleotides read TGTGCCAGCAGCTTGGTGGGGACAGGGGGAGAAAAACTGTTTTTT. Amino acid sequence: CASSLVGTGGEKLFF.

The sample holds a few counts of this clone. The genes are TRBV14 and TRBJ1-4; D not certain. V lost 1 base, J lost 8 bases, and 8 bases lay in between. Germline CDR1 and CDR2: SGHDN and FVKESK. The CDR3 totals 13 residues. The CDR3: CASSQVGPEKLFF. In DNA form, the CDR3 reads TGTGCCAGCAGCCAAGTTGGCCCCGAAAAACTGTTTTTT.

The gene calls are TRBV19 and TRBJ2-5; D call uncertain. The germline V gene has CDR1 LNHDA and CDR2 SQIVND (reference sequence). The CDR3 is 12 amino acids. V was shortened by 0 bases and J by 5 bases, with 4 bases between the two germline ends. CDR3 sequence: CASSIDGETQYF. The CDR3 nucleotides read TGTGCCAGTAGTATAGACGGGGAGACCCAGTACTTC.

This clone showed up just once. The CDR3 bases are TGTGCCAGCAGCACTTTGCTCGGGGAGCAGTACTTC. Its protein is CASSTLLGEQYF. The gene calls are TRBV28 and TRBJ2-7; no clear D gene. In germline, CDR1 is MDHEN, CDR2 SYDVKM. Trimming removed 6 bases from V and 7 bases from J, with 13 bases in between. The CDR3 loop spans 12 amino acids.

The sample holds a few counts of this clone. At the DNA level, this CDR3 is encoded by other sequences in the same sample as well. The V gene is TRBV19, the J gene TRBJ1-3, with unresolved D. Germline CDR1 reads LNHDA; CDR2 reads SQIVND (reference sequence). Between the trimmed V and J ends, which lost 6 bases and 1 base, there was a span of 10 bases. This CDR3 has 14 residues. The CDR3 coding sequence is TGTGCCAGTAGCGCCTCAACTTCTGGAAACACCATATATTTT. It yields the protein CASSASTSGNTIYF.

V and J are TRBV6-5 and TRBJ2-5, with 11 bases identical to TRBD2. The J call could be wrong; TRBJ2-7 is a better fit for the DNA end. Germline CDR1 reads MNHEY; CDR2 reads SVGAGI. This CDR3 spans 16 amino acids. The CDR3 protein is CASSYSATSGTYEQYF. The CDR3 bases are TGTGCCAGCAGTTACAGTGCGACTAGCGGGACATACGAGCAGTACTTC.

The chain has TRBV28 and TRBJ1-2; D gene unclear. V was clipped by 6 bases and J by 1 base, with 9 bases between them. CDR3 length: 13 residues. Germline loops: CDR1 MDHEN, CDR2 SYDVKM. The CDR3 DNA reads TGTGCCAGCAGGCCTGCGCTTAACTATGGCTACACCTTC. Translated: CASRPALNYGYTF.

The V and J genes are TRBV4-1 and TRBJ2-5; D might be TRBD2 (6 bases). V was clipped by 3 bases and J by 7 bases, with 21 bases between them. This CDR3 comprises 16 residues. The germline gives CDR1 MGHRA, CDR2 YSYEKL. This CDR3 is CASSQASGTSSGTQYF. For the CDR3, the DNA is TGCGCCAGCAGCCAGGCCTCCGGGACTTCTAGTGGGACCCAGTACTTC.

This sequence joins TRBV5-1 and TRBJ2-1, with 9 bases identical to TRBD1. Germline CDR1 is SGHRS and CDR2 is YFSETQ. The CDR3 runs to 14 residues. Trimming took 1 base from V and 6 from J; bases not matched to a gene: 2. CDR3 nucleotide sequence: TGCGCCAGCAGCTTGTGGACAGGGGTCAATGAGCAGTTCTTC. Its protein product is CASSLWTGVNEQFF.

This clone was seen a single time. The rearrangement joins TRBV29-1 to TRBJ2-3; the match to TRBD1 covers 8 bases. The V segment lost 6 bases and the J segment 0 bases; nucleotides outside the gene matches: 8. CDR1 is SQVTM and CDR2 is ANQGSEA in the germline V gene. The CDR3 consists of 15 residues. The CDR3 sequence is CSVRTGTTSTDTQYF. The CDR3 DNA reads TGCAGCGTCCGGACAGGGACCACTAGCACAGATACGCAGTATTTT.

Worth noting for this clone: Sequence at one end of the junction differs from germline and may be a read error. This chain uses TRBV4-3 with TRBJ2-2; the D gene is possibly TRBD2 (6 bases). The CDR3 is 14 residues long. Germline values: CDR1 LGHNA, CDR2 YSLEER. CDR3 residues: CASSQGLNTGGLFF. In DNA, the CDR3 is TGCGCCAGCAGCCAGGGACTGAACACCGGGGGGCTGTTTTTT.

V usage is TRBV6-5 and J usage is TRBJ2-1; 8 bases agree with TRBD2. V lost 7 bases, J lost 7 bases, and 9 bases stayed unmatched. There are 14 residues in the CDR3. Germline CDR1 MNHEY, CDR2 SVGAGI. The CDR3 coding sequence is TGTGCCAGCACCCGAGCCGGGAGGGGGAATGAGCAGTTCTTC. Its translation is CASTRAGRGNEQFF.

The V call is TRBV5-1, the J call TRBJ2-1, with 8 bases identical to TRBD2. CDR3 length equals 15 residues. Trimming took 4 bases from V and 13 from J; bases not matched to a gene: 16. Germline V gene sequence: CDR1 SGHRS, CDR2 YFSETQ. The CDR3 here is CASSPTSGRPGQQFF. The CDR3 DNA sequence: TGCGCCAGCAGCCCCACTAGCGGCCGTCCCGGTCAACAGTTCTTC.

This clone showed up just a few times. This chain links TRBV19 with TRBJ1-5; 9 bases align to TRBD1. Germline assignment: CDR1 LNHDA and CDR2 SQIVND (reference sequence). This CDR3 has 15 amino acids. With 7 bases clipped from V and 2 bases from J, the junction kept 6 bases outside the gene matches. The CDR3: CASTSTGGGNQPQHF. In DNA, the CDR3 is TGTGCCAGTACCTCGACAGGGGGAGGCAATCAGCCCCAGCATTTT.

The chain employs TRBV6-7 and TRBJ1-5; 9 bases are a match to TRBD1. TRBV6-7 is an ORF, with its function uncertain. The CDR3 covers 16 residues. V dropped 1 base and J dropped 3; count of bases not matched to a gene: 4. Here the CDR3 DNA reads TGTGCCAGCAGTTACTTGGGACAGGGTGCCAATCAGCCCCAGCATTTT. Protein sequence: CASSYLGQGANQPQHF.

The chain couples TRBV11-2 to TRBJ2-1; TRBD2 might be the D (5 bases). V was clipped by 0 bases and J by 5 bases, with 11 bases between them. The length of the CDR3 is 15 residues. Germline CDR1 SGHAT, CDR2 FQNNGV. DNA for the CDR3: TGTGCCAGCAGCTTAGACACCTCCGGGGACAATGAGCAGTTCTTC. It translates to CASSLDTSGDNEQFF.

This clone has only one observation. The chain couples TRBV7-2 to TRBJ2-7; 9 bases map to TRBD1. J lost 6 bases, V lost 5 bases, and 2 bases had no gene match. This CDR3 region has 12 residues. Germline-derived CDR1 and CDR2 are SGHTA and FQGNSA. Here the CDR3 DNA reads TGTGCCAGCAGCCCGGGACAGGGCGAGCAGTACTTC. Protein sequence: CASSPGQGEQYF.

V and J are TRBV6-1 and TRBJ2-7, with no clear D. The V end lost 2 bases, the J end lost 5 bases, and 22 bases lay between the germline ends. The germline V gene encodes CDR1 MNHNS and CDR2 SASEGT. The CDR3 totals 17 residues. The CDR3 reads CASSETARQIWVNEQYF. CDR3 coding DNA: TGTGCCAGCAGTGAAACGGCTAGGCAGATCTGGGTCAACGAGCAGTACTTC.

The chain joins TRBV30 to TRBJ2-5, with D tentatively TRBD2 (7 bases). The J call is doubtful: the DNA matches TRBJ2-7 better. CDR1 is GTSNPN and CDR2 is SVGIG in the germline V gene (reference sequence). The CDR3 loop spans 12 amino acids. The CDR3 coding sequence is TGTGCCTGGAGTAGGGGGGGATACGAGCAGTACTTC. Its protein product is CAWSRGGYEQYF.

The CDR3 region is CASSLIVAGQETQYF. The CDR3, as DNA: TGTGCCAGCAGCTTAATTGTGGCAGGGCAAGAGACCCAGTACTTC. The chain combines TRBV7-6 with TRBJ2-5, with TRBD1 as a possible D gene (5 bases). Germline V gene data show CDR1 as SGHVS and CDR2 as FNYEAQ. The V end lost 2 bases, the J end lost 2 bases, and 12 bases lay between the germline ends. The length of the CDR3 is 15 residues.

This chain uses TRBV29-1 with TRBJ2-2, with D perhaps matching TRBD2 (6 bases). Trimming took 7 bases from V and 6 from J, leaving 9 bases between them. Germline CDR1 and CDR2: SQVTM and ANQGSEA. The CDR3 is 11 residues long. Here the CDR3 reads CSGWEAGELFF. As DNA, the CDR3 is TGCAGCGGGTGGGAGGCCGGGGAGCTGTTTTTT.

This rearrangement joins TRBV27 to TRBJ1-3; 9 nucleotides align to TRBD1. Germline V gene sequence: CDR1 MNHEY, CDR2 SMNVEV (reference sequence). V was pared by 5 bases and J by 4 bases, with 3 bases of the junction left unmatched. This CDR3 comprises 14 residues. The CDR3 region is CASSTGTGGNTIYF. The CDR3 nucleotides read TGTGCCAGCAGTACTGGGACAGGGGGAAACACCATATATTTT.

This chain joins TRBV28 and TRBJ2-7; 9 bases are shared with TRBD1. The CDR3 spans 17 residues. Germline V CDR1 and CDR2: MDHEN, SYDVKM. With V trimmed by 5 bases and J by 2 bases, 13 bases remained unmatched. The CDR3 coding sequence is TGTGCCAGCAGTGGGGCTGCCGGGACAGGGACTACCTACGAGCAGTACTTC. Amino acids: CASSGAAGTGTTYEQYF.